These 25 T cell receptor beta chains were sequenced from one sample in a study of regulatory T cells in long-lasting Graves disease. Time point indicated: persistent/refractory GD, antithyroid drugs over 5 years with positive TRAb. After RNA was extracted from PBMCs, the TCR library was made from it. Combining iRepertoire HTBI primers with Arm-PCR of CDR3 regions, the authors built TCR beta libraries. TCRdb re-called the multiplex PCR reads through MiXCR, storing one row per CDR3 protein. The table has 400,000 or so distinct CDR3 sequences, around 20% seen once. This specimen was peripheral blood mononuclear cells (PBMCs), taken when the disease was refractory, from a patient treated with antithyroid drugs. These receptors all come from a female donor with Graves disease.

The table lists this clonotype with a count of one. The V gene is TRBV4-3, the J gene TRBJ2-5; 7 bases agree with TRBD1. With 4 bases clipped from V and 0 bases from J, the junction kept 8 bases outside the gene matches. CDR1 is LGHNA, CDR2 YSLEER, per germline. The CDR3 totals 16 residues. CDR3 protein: CASSRTGSDYQETQYF. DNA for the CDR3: TGCGCCAGCAGCCGGACAGGTAGCGACTACCAAGAGACCCAGTACTTC.

The CDR3 spells CASSDFGSLTGGIGELFF. CDR3 in DNA: TGTGCCAGCAGTGATTTTGGTTCGTTGACAGGGGGCATCGGGGAGCTGTTTTTT. This sequence joins TRBV27 and TRBJ2-2; TRBD1 matches 10 bases. The CDR3 covers 18 residues. CDR1 is MNHEY and CDR2 is SMNVEV in the germline V gene (reference sequence). Germline trimming cut 5 bases from V and 7 bases from J; bases unmatched to any gene: 16.

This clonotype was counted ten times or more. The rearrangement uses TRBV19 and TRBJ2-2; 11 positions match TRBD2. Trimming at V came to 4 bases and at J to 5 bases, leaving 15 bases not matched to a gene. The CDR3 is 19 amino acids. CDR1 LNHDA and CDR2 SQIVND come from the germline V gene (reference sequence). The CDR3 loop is CASSTGRLLAGVRTGELFF. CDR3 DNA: TGTGCCAGTAGTACCGGTCGGCTACTAGCGGGAGTGAGGACCGGGGAGCTGTTTTTT.

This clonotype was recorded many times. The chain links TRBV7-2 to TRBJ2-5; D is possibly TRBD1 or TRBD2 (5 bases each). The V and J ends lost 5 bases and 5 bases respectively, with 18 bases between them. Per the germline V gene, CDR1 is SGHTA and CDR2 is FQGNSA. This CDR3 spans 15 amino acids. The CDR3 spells CASSPTAGSWETQYF. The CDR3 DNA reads TGTGCCAGCAGCCCCACGGCAGGGAGTTGGGAGACCCAGTACTTC.

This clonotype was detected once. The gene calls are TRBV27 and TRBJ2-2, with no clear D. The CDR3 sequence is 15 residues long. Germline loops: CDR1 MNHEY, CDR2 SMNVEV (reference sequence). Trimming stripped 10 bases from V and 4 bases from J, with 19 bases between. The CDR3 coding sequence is TGTGCCACTTCTAAACGAAATACGAGCACCGGGGAGCTGTTTTTT. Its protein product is CATSKRNTSTGELFF.

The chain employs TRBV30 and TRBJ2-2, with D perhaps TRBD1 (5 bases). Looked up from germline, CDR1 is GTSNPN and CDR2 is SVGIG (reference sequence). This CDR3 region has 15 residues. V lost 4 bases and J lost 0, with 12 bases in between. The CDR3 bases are TGTGCCTGGACCTCTGGGGCTTCGAACACCGGGGAGCTGTTTTTT. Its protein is CAWTSGASNTGELFF. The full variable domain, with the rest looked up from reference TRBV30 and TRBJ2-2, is SQTIHQWPATLVQPVGSPLSLECTVEGTSNPNLYWYRQAAGRGLQLLFYSVGIGQISSEVPQNLSASRPQDRQFILSSKKLLLSDSGFYLCAWTSGASNTGELFFGEGSRLTVL.

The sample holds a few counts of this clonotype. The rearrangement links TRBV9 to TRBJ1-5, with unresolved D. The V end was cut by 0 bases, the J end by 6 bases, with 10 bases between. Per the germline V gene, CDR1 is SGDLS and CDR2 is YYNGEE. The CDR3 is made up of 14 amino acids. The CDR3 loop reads CASSVGGGGQPQHF. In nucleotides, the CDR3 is TGTGCCAGCAGCGTAGGAGGAGGTGGTCAGCCCCAGCATTTT.

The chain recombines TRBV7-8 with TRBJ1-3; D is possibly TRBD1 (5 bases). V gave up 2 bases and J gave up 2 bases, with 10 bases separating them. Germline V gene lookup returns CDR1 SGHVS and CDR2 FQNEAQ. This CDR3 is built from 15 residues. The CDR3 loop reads CASSLQGETGNTIYF. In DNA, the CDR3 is TGTGCCAGCAGCTTACAGGGCGAAACTGGAAACACCATATATTTT.

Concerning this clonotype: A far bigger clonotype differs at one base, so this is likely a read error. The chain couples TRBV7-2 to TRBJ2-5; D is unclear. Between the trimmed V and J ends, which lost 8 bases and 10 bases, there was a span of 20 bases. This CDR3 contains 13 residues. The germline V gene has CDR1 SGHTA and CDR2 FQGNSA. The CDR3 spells CASGEALLVLQYF. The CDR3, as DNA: TGTGCCAGCGGTGAAGCGCTTCTTGTCCTCCAGTACTTC.

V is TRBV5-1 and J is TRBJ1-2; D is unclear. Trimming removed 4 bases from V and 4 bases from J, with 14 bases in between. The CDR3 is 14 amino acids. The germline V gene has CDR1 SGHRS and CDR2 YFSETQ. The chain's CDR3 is CASSLGPESYGYTF. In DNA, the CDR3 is TGCGCCAGCAGCCTAGGACCGGAATCCTATGGCTACACCTTC.

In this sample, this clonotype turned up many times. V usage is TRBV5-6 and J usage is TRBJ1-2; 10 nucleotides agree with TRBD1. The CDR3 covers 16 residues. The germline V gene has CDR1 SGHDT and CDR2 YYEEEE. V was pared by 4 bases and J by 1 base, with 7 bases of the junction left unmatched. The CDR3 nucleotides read TGTGCCAGCAGCCTATGGACAGGGGGGCGTAACTATGGCTACACCTTC. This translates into CASSLWTGGRNYGYTF.

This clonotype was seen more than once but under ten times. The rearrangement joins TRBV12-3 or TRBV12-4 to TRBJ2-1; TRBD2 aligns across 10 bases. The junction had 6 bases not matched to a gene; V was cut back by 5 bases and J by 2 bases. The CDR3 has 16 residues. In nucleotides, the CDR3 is TGTGCCAGCAGTCCCGGACTAGCGGCGACCTACAATGAGCAGTTCTTC. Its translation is CASSPGLAATYNEQFF.

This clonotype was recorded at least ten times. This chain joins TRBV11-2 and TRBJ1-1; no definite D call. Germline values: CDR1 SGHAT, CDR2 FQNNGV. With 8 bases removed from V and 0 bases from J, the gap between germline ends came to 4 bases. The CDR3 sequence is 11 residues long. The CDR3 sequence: CASVLNTEAFF. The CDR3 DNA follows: TGTGCCAGCGTGTTGAACACTGAAGCTTTCTTT.

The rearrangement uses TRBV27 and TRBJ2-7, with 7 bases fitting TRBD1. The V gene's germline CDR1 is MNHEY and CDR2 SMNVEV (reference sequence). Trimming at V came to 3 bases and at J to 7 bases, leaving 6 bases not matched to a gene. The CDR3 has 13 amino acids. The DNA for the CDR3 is TGTGCCAGCAGTTTTTCGACAGGGCGGGAGCAGTACTTC. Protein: CASSFSTGREQYF.

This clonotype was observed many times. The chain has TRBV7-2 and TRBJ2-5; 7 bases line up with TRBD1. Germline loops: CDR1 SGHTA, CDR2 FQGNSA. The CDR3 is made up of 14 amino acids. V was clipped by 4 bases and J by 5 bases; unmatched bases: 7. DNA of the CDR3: TGTGCCAGCAGCTCCTGGGACAGACGCGAGACCCAGTACTTC. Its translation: CASSSWDRRETQYF.

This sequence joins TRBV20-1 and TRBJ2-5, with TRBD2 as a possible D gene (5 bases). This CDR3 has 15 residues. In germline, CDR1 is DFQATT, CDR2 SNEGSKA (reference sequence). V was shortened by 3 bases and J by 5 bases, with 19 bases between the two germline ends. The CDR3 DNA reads TGCAGTGCTAGTCCCCTAGTGGGAGTTGGGGAGACCCAGTACTTC. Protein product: CSASPLVGVGETQYF.

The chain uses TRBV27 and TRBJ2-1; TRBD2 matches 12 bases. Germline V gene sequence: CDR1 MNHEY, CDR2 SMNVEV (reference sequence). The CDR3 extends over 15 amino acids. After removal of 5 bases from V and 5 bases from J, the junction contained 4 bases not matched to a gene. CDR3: CASSARTSGNNEQFF. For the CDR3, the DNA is TGTGCCAGCAGTGCTCGGACTAGCGGGAACAATGAGCAGTTCTTC.

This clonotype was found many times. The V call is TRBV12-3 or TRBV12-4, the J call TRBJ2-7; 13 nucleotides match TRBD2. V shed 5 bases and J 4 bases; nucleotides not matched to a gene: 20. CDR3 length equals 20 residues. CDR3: CASSGGQDLRTSGRTYEQYF. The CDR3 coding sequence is TGTGCCAGCAGTGGTGGACAGGACCTCAGGACTAGCGGGAGAACTTACGAGCAGTACTTC.

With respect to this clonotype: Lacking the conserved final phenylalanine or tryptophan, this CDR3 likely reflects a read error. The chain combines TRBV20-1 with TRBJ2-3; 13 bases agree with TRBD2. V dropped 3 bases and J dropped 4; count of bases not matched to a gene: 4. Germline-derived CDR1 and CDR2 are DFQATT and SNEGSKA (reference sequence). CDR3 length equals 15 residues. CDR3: CSARGTSGTADTQYL. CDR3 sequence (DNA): TGCAGTGCTAGGGGGACTAGCGGGACGGCAGATACGCAGTATCTT.

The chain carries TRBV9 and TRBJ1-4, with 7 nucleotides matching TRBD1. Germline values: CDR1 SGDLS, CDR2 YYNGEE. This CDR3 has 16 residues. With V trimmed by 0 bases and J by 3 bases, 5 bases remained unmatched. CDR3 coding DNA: TGTGCCAGCAGCGTAGACCAGGGGGGATCTAATGAAAAACTGTTTTTT. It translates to CASSVDQGGSNEKLFF.

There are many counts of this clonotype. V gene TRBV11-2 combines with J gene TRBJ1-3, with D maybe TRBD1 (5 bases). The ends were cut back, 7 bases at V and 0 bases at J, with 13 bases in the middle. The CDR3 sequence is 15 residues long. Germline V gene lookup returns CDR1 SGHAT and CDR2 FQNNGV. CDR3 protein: CASTLGLYSGNTIYF. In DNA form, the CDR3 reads TGTGCCAGCACCTTGGGACTCTACTCTGGAAACACCATATATTTT.

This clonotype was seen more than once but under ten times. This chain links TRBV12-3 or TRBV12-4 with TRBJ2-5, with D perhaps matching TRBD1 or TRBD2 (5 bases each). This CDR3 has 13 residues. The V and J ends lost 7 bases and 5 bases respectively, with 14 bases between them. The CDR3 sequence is CASKGPGLETQYF. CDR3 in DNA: TGTGCCAGCAAGGGACCGGGGCTCGAGACCCAGTACTTC.

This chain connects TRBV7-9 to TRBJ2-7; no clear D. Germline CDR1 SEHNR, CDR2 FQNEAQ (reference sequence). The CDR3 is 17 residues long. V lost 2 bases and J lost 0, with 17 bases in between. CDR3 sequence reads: CASSLPASGRSSYEQYF. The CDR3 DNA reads TGTGCCAGCAGCTTACCCGCTAGTGGGCGGAGCTCCTACGAGCAGTACTTC.

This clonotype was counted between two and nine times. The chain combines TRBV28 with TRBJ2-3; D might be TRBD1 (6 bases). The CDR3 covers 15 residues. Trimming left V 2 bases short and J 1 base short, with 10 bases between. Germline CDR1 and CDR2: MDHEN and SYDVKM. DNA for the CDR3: TGTGCCAGCAGTTTAAGTTCAGGGGGCACAGATACGCAGTATTTT. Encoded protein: CASSLSSGGTDTQYF.

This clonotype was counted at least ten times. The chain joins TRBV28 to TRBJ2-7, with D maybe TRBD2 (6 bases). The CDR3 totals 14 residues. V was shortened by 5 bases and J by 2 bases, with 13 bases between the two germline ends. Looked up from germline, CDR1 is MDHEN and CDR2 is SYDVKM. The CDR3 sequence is CASSDSGPAYEQYF. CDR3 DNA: TGTGCCAGCAGTGATAGCGGACCCGCCTACGAGCAGTACTTC.